Below, 24 T cell receptor beta chains from the same sample are listed, as sequenced in a study of T-cell reconstitution after alpha-beta-depleted transplantation in children. Researchers prepared the TCRbeta library using unique molecular identifiers, the study reports. TCRdb reanalysed the PCR reads using MiXCR and keeps one entry per CDR3 protein. The profile covers 440,000 or so distinct CDR3 sequences, with about 45% appearing a single time and 27% taken by the ten largest. The sample consisted of PBMCs, taken before TCRalphabeta/CD19-depleted stem cell transplant. Receptor source: a girl aged 2-10 years with aplastic anemia, due to receive a stem cell transplant.

The CDR3 bases are TGCAGTGCAAGCGGGGTTGGCGAAAACATTCAGTACTTC. This gives the protein CSASGVGENIQYF. This chain uses TRBV20-1 with TRBJ2-4; 7 bases align to TRBD2. CDR3 size: 13 residues. Trimming at V came to 6 bases and at J to 5 bases, leaving 7 bases not matched to a gene. Germline CDR1 DFQATT, CDR2 SNEGSKA (reference sequence).

The genes are TRBV5-4 and TRBJ2-3, with TRBD1 matching 8 bases. The germline V gene encodes CDR1 SGHNT and CDR2 YYREEE (reference sequence). The CDR3 extends over 15 amino acids. The junction had 10 bases not matched to a gene; V was cut back by 4 bases and J by 6 bases. CDR3 region: CASSPRGQGSDTQYF. The DNA for the CDR3 is TGTGCCAGCAGCCCGAGAGGACAGGGTTCCGATACGCAGTATTTT. The full variable domain, completed using reference TRBV5-4 and TRBJ2-3, is ETGVTQSPTHLIKTRGQQVTLRCSSQSGHNTVSWYQQALGQGPQFIFQYYREEENGRGNFPPRFSGLQFPNYSSELNVNALELDDSALYLCASSPRGQGSDTQYFGPGTRLTVL.

The chain employs TRBV4-1 and TRBJ1-6; maybe TRBD1 (5 bases). Trimming removed 4 bases at V and 0 bases at J, with 16 bases between. CDR3 length: 18 residues. Per germline, CDR1 MGHRA and CDR2 YSYEKL. CDR3 in DNA: TGCGCCAGCAGCCCGATACAAGGGGCCTTCTCCTATAATTCACCCCTCCACTTT. This translates into CASSPIQGAFSYNSPLHF.

This chain links TRBV4-2 with TRBJ2-5, with D possibly called TRBD1 or TRBD2 (5 bases each). V lost 2 bases, J lost 4 bases, and 14 bases lay in between. The germline V gene has CDR1 LGHNA and CDR2 YNFKEQ. The CDR3 sequence is 15 residues long. The CDR3: CASSQRGSGTETQYF. The DNA for the CDR3 is TGTGCCAGCAGCCAACGCGGATCAGGGACAGAGACCCAGTACTTC.

This clonotype was seen at least ten times. V is TRBV20-1 and J is TRBJ2-3; TRBD2 matches at 8 bases. The ends lost 3 bases at V and 6 bases at J; junction bases unmatched: 17. Germline assignment: CDR1 DFQATT and CDR2 SNEGSKA (reference sequence). The CDR3 extends over 17 amino acids. The CDR3 spells CSARGLASGWERDTQYF. The CDR3 nucleotides read TGCAGTGCTAGGGGGCTCGCTAGCGGGTGGGAAAGGGATACGCAGTATTTT.

In its sample, this clonotype was seen a few times. The chain joins TRBV7-6 to TRBJ2-2; D not resolved. The germline V gene has CDR1 SGHVS and CDR2 FNYEAQ. V lost 1 base and J 7 bases, leaving 7 bases between the germline ends. The CDR3 is 13 amino acids. For the CDR3, the DNA is TGTGCCAGCAGCTTAGAGTATGGCGGGGAGCTGTTTTTT. Its protein is CASSLEYGGELFF. Full variable domain (rest looked up from reference TRBV7-6 and TRBJ2-2): GAGVSQSPRYKVTKRGQDVALRCDPISGHVSLYWYRQALGQGPEFLTYFNYEAQQDKSGLPNDRFSAERPEGSISTLTIQRTEQRDSAMYRCASSLEYGGELFFGEGSRLTVL.

This clonotype came up once. This chain links TRBV18 with TRBJ2-7; TRBD2 matches at 13 bases. The CDR3 consists of 16 residues. J gave up 2 bases and V 6 bases, and 7 bases lay outside the gene matches. Germline V CDR1 and CDR2: KGHSH, LQKENI. CDR3 loop: CASSLGLAGRTYEQYF. In DNA form, the CDR3 reads TGTGCCAGCTCGTTGGGACTAGCGGGGCGAACCTACGAGCAGTACTTC. The whole variable domain, filled in from reference TRBV18 and TRBJ2-7, reads NAGVMQNPRHLVRRRGQEARLRCSPMKGHSHVYWYRQLPEEGLKFMVYLQKENIIDESGMPKERFSAEFPKEGPSILRIQQVVRGDSAAYFCASSLGLAGRTYEQYFGPGTRLTVT.

V is TRBV7-9 and J is TRBJ2-3; a possible D gene is TRBD2 (6 bases). Germline CDR1 and CDR2: SEHNR and FQNEAQ (reference sequence). The CDR3 has 14 amino acids. Trimming took off 11 bases at V and 5 bases at J, with 20 bases between the two ends. CDR3 nucleotides: TGTGCCGGGGCTGAGCGGGTCGGCCAAGATACGCAGTATTTT. Its translation: CAGAERVGQDTQYF.

This clonotype came up a few times. This chain joins TRBV20-1 and TRBJ2-6; 7 bases agree with TRBD1. There are 15 residues in the CDR3. V was pared by 5 bases and J by 0 bases, with 4 bases of the junction left unmatched. Germline V gene data show CDR1 as DFQATT and CDR2 as SNEGSKA (reference sequence). The DNA for the CDR3 is TGCAGTGCTCGTGGACAGGCCTCTGGGGCCAACGTCCTGACTTTC. This translates into CSARGQASGANVLTF.

This clonotype has more than one count but fewer than ten. The V and J genes are TRBV3-1 and TRBJ2-2; 7 bases map to TRBD2. This CDR3 is 17 amino acids long. Germline values: CDR1 LGHDT, CDR2 YNNKEL (reference sequence). The trim removed 1 base at V and 2 bases at J, leaving 7 bases unmatched. CDR3 in DNA: TGTGCCAGCAGCCAAGCCTATACTAGCGAAAACACCGGGGAGCTGTTTTTT. Its translation is CASSQAYTSENTGELFF.

The gene calls are TRBV5-1 and TRBJ2-3, with TRBD1 as a possible D gene (6 bases). The germline V gene has CDR1 SGHRS and CDR2 YFSETQ. The germline V and J ends were trimmed by 7 bases and 5 bases, with 11 bases remaining between them. The CDR3 runs to 12 residues. The CDR3 nucleotides read TGCGCCAGCCACCAGGGGTTAGATACGCAGTATTTT. It is translated as CASHQGLDTQYF.

The CDR3 DNA reads as TGTGCCAGCAGTTACGAGGGGAAATCCACAGATACGCAGTATTTT. The encoded protein is CASSYEGKSTDTQYF. The rearrangement uses TRBV6-5 and TRBJ2-3; D could derive from TRBD1 or TRBD2 (5 bases each). Germline V gene sequence: CDR1 MNHEY, CDR2 SVGAGI. The length of the CDR3 is 15 residues. V was pared by 2 bases and J by 2 bases, with 11 bases between.

This clonotype was detected ten times or more. This rearrangement joins TRBV29-1 to TRBJ2-3; D may match TRBD1 or TRBD2 (5 bases each). This CDR3 has 13 amino acids. Germline V gives CDR1 SQVTM, CDR2 ANQGSEA. Trimming took 5 bases from V and 2 from J, leaving 11 bases between them. This chain's CDR3 is CSVREGFTDTQYF. The CDR3 nucleotides read TGCAGCGTTCGAGAGGGGTTCACAGATACGCAGTATTTT.

This clonotype was detected many times. The V call is TRBV7-2, the J call TRBJ2-7; D is ambiguous. The V gene's germline CDR1 is SGHTA and CDR2 FQGNSA. The CDR3 runs 14 residues. Deletions cut 5 bases from V and 6 bases from J, with 17 bases between. The CDR3 reads CASSATVSFSEQYF. CDR3 DNA sequence: TGTGCCAGCAGCGCAACTGTTTCGTTTTCCGAGCAGTACTTC.

This clonotype was seen repeatedly, ten times or more. This chain links TRBV29-1 with TRBJ2-7, with D uncertain. V was clipped by 7 bases and J by 2 bases, with 12 bases between them. Germline V gene lookup returns CDR1 SQVTM and CDR2 ANQGSEA. The CDR3 contains 12 residues. The chain's CDR3 is CSASAGTYEQYF. In DNA form, the CDR3 reads TGCAGCGCCAGTGCAGGCACCTACGAGCAGTACTTC.

As for this clonotype: At one end the junction does not follow the germline gene, possibly because of a read error. The chain uses TRBV15 and TRBJ2-4, with D possibly matching TRBD2 (5 bases). The CDR3 runs 11 residues. Per germline, CDR1 LNHNV and CDR2 YYDKDF (reference sequence). CDR3 loop: CSTSGWNIQYF. For the CDR3, the DNA is TGTTCCACCAGCGGCTGGAACATTCAGTACTTC.

The rearrangement links TRBV7-2 to TRBJ2-5, with D maybe TRBD2 (5 bases). Germline CDR1 SGHTA, CDR2 FQGNSA. CDR3 length: 15 residues. V lost 4 bases and J 5 bases, leaving 17 bases between the germline ends. The CDR3 DNA is TGTGCCAGCAGCTCAACCCCAGCGGAGTGGGAGACCCAGTACTTC. Its protein product is CASSSTPAEWETQYF.

This clonotype was detected many times. The chain links TRBV5-6 to TRBJ2-1, with D unclear. Germline values: CDR1 SGHDT, CDR2 YYEEEE. The CDR3 runs 18 residues. With 1 base removed from V and 0 bases from J, the gap between germline ends came to 17 bases. CDR3 DNA: TGTGCCAGCAGCTTGCCCCCTTTTCCAAATATCTCCTACAATGAGCAGTTCTTC. Its translation: CASSLPPFPNISYNEQFF.

The chain has TRBV20-1 and TRBJ1-5; D is ambiguous. Trimming shortened V by 6 bases and J by 4 bases, and 16 bases separated the two germline ends. Germline V gene sequence: CDR1 DFQATT, CDR2 SNEGSKA (reference sequence). The CDR3 sequence is 14 residues long. Written as DNA, the CDR3 is TGCAGTGCGCATGACTTAGCCTCGAATCAGCCCCAGCATTTT. Protein: CSAHDLASNQPQHF.

V and J are TRBV20-1 and TRBJ2-7, with 9 positions matching TRBD1. The CDR3 loop spans 12 amino acids. Germline values: CDR1 DFQATT, CDR2 SNEGSKA (reference sequence). The CDR3 nucleotides are TGCAGGGCCCAGACAGGGGGCTACGAGCAGTACTTC. It encodes CRAQTGGYEQYF.

The sample holds many counts of this clonotype. V and J are TRBV29-1 and TRBJ2-5; 7 bases align to TRBD1. From germline, CDR1 is SQVTM and CDR2 ANQGSEA. The CDR3 has 12 residues. V was pared by 4 bases and J by 1 base, with 0 bases of the junction left unmatched. CDR3 residues: CSVGTGQETQYF. CDR3 DNA sequence: TGCAGCGTTGGGACAGGCCAAGAGACCCAGTACTTC.

This clonotype was detected only a few times. The V call is TRBV6-5, the J call TRBJ1-2, with no clear D. The CDR3 is 14 amino acids. V lost 0 bases and J lost 4, with 9 bases in between. Germline loops: CDR1 MNHEY, CDR2 SVGAGI. The DNA of the CDR3 is TGTGCCAGCAGTTACTCGGAGGCAGGCTATGGCTACACCTTC. It encodes CASSYSEAGYGYTF.

A few counts support this clonotype. The J gene is TRBJ2-3, the V gene TRBV24-1; D is ambiguous. From germline, CDR1 is KGHDR and CDR2 SFDVKD. Trimming took 10 bases from V and 0 from J, leaving 7 bases between them. The CDR3 has 12 amino acids. The chain's CDR3 is CATRSSTDTQYF. The CDR3 DNA reads as TGTGCCACTAGGAGTAGCACAGATACGCAGTATTTT.

This clonotype was counted a single time. The chain has TRBV7-2 and TRBJ1-1; D unresolved. The V gene's germline CDR1 is SGHTA and CDR2 FQGNSA. V was shortened by 3 bases and J by 7 bases, with 9 bases between the two germline ends. CDR3 size: 12 residues. CDR3: CASSLDLLEAFF. CDR3 nucleotide sequence: TGTGCCAGCAGCTTGGACCTACTTGAAGCTTTCTTT.